One sample yielded the 4 T cell receptor beta chains listed below, sequenced in a study of PD-1 blockade in classical Hodgkin lymphoma. Repertoires were generated with immunoSEQ multiplex PCR, while TCRdb's copy carries only in-frame clones and drops some. The repertoire has roughly 15,000 clones, about 90% of them found once; the top ten carry 0.5% to 0.55%. Specified time point: newly diagnosed, previously untreated cHL patient sample. Purified CD4+ T cells were obtained from thawed PBMCs through magnetic negative selection. The specimen was CD4+ T cells from blood. The receptors shown here come from a human donor with classical Hodgkin lymphoma.

The rearrangement links TRBV5-1 to TRBJ1-1; perhaps TRBD1 as D (6 bases). This CDR3 is 14 amino acids long. Germline CDR1 and CDR2: SGHRS and YFSETQ. V was trimmed by 4 bases and J by 4 bases, leaving 14 bases between them. The CDR3 region has the DNA TGCGCCAGCAGCGTCGGGGGCGGGTTCACTGAAGCTTTCTTT. It encodes CASSVGGGFTEAFF.

This chain joins TRBV6-5 and TRBJ2-5, with D hard to call. This CDR3 has 13 amino acids. Trimming took 0 bases from V and 7 from J, leaving 9 bases between them. Looked up from germline, CDR1 is MNHEY and CDR2 is SVGAGI. As DNA, the CDR3 is TGTGCCAGCAGTTACTCGATCGGCTCGACCCAGTACTTC. This sequence encodes CASSYSIGSTQYF.

The rearrangement uses TRBV6-1 and TRBJ1-4; no firm D call. V was pared by 9 bases and J by 8 bases, with 7 bases between. The V gene's germline CDR1 is MNHNS and CDR2 SASEGT. The length of the CDR3 is 10 residues. Here the CDR3 reads CASLREKLFF. CDR3 DNA: TGTGCCAGTCTAAGAGAAAAACTGTTTTTT.

The rearrangement joins TRBV5-4 to TRBJ2-3, with 13 bases fitting TRBD2. The CDR3 is made up of 17 amino acids. Trimming at V came to 0 bases and at J to 3 bases, leaving 4 bases not matched to a gene. The germline CDR1 and CDR2 sequences are SGHNT and YYREEE (reference sequence). The CDR3 nucleotides are TGTGCCAGCAGCTTGGGACTAGCGGGAGGACTTACAGATACGCAGTATTTT. This sequence encodes CASSLGLAGGLTDTQYF.